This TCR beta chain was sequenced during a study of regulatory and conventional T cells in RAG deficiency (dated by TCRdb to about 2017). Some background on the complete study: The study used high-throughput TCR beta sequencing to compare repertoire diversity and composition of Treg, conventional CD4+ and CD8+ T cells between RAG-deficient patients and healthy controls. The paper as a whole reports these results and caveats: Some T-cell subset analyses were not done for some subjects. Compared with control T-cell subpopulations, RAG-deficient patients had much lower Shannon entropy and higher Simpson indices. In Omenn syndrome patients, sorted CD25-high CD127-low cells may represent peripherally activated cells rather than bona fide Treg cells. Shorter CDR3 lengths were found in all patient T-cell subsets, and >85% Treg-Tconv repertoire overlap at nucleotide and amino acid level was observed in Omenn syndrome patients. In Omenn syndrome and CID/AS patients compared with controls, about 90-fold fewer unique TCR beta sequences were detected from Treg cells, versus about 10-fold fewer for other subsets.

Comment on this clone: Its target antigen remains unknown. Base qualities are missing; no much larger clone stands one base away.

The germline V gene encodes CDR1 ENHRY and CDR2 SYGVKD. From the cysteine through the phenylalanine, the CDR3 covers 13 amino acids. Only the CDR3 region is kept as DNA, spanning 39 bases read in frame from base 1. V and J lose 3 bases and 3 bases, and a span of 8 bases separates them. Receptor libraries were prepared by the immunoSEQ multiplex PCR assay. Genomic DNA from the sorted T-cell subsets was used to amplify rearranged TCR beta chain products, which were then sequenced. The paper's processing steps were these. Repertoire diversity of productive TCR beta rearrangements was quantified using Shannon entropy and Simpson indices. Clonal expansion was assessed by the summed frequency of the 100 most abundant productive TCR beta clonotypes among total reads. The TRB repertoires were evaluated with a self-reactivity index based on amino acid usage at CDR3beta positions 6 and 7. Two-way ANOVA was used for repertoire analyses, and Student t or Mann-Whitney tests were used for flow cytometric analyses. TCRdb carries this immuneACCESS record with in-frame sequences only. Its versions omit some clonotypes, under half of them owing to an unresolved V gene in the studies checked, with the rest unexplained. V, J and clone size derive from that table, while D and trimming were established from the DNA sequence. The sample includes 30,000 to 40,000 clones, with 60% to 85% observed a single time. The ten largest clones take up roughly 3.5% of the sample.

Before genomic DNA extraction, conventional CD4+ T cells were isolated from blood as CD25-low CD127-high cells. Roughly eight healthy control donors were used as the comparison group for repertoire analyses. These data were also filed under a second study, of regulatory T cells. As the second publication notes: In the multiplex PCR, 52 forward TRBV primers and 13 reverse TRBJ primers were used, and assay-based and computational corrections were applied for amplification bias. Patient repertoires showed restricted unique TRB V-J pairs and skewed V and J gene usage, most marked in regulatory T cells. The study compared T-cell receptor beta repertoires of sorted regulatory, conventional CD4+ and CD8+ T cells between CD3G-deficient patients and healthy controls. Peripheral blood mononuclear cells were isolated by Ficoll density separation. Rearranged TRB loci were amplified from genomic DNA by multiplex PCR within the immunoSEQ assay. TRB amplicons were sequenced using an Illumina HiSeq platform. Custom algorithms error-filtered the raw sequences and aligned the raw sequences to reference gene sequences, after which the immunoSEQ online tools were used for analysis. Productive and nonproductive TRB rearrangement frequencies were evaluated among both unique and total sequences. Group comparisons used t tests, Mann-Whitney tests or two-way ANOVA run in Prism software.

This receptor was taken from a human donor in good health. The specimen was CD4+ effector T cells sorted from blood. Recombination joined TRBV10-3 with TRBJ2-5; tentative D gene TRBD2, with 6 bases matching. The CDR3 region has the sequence CAISETGEETQYF. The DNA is TGTGCCATCAGTGAAACGGGGGAAGAGACCCAGTACTTC.